The clone carrying this T cell receptor beta chain was seen ten or more times. The source of the sample is a study of T cell repertoires in cytomegalovirus infection. Study as a whole: Evidence of both CMV infection and a matching HLA type came from public TCR beta signatures.

TCRdb re-called the reads through MiXCR, storing one row per CDR3 protein. The data contain 500,000 or so distinct CDR3 sequences, approximately 16% of them singletons. The V gene's germline CDR1 is MNHNS and CDR2 SASEGT. V was clipped by 2 bases and J by 7 bases, with 11 bases between them. This CDR3 region has 13 residues. The chain carries TRBV6-1 and TRBJ1-2, with D hard to call. The specimen was CD8+ T cells from PBMCs. This sequence was found in a human donor in good health (CMV status not recorded). Some clones in this sample may be carry-over from other donors' samples. The CDR3 region is CASSEKGRPGYTF. The CDR3 nucleotides are TGTGCCAGCAGTGAAAAAGGAAGGCCTGGCTACACCTTC.